Listed here are 8 T cell receptor beta chains from one sample, sequenced in a study of blood T cell repertoires in COVID-19. Assay used: immunoSEQ multiplex PCR; TCRdb lists only in-frame clones, some missing. Of approximately 200,000 clones listed, about 85% are singletons. Sample: PBMCs or T cells enriched from blood (not recorded which). These receptors were taken from a man aged 35 to 55 who had recovered from COVID-19.

The rearrangement joins TRBV2 to TRBJ1-1; D is unresolved. The CDR3 runs 14 residues. V lost 2 bases to trimming and J lost 2 bases, with 9 bases between them. Looked up from germline, CDR1 is SNHLY and CDR2 is FYNNEI. The CDR3 nucleotides are TGTGCCAGCAGTGAAAGCCAGGTAAACACTGAAGCTTTCTTT. Translated, it gives CASSESQVNTEAFF.

V gene TRBV20-1 combines with J gene TRBJ2-7; 9 bases are shared with TRBD1. Trimming took 6 bases from V and 4 from J; bases not matched to a gene: 10. CDR1 is DFQATT, CDR2 SNEGSKA, per germline (reference sequence). The CDR3 has 14 residues. The chain's CDR3 is CSASPGQGTYEQYF. The CDR3 nucleotides are TGCAGTGCAAGTCCGGGACAGGGAACATACGAGCAGTACTTC.

This clone was counted between two and nine times. The chain couples TRBV11-2 to TRBJ2-2, with 7 bases aligning to TRBD1. Germline assignment: CDR1 SGHAT and CDR2 FQNNGV. The J segment lost 2 bases and the V segment lost 6 bases, leaving 6 bases of the junction unmatched. This CDR3 is 15 amino acids long. The CDR3 sequence is CASRRDRANTGELFF. CDR3 DNA: TGTGCCAGCAGACGCGACAGGGCTAACACCGGGGAGCTGTTTTTT.

The chain is built from TRBV6-5 and TRBJ2-1; 13 nucleotides match TRBD2. Germline V CDR1 and CDR2: MNHEY, SVGAGI. This CDR3 has 16 amino acids. J lost 7 bases, V lost 2 bases, and 5 bases had no gene match. The CDR3 protein is CASSYPKGLAGNEQFF. CDR3 coding DNA: TGTGCCAGCAGTTACCCTAAGGGACTAGCGGGAAATGAGCAGTTCTTC.

The chain links TRBV6-2 or TRBV6-3 to TRBJ1-5; D is ambiguous. CDR3 length: 16 residues. Germline CDR1 and CDR2: MNHEY and SVGEGT. With 0 bases removed from V and 1 base from J, the gap between germline ends came to 10 bases. CDR3 DNA: TGTGCCAGCAGTTACTCGGGAGCCTTGAGCAATCAGCCCCAGCATTTT. Its translation is CASSYSGALSNQPQHF.

This clone was counted a single time. The V call is TRBV28, the J call TRBJ1-5; 7 nucleotides line up with TRBD1. Germline-derived CDR1 and CDR2 are MDHEN and SYDVKM. The V gene end was trimmed by 6 bases and the J gene end by 3 bases; junction bases not matched to a gene: 2. The length of the CDR3 is 13 residues. The CDR3 loop reads CASRGQHNQPQHF. DNA for the CDR3: TGTGCCAGCAGGGGACAGCACAATCAGCCCCAGCATTTT.

This rearrangement joins TRBV6-6 to TRBJ2-1; 10 nucleotides agree with TRBD2. Germline CDR1 reads MNHNY; CDR2 reads SVGAGI (reference sequence). The J segment lost 7 bases and the V segment lost 5 bases, leaving 8 bases of the junction unmatched. This CDR3 is built from 15 residues. CDR3 bases: TGTGCCAGCAGTCACTTTAGCGGGGGGAGTAATGAGCAGTTCTTC. Protein sequence: CASSHFSGGSNEQFF.

In its sample, this clone was seen once. The chain couples TRBV28 to TRBJ1-1; 8 bases are shared with TRBD1. V shed 6 bases, J shed 5 bases, and the junction held 5 bases outside the gene matches. The CDR3 has 13 residues. Germline V gene lookup returns CDR1 MDHEN and CDR2 SYDVKM. The DNA of the CDR3 is TGTGCCAGCAGAAGACAGGGGAAGACTGAAGCTTTCTTT. Protein product: CASRRQGKTEAFF.